The 20 T cell receptor beta chains reported below all come from one sample, sequenced in a study of blood T cell repertoires in COVID-19. Repertoires were generated with immunoSEQ multiplex PCR, while TCRdb's copy carries only in-frame clones and drops some. The repertoire has roughly 300,000 clones, approximately 82% of them found once; the top ten carry roughly 1.1%. The sample consisted of peripheral blood. The source is a woman aged 45 to 65 with acute or convalescent COVID-19.

The CDR3 DNA reads as TGTGCCAGCAGCTTGGGCCCCAGCCAGGGCTACGAGCAGTACTTC. Translating it yields CASSLGPSQGYEQYF. This rearrangement joins TRBV5-8 to TRBJ2-7; TRBD1 is a possible D gene (5 bases). Germline loops: CDR1 SGHTS, CDR2 YDEGEE. CDR3 length: 15 amino acids. V was pared by 0 bases and J by 3 bases, with 13 bases between.

The chain uses TRBV9 and TRBJ1-4; D call uncertain. Germline CDR1 reads SGDLS; CDR2 reads YYNGEE. V was trimmed by 8 bases and J by 2 bases, leaving 7 bases between them. This CDR3 spans 12 amino acids. The CDR3 region is CASGGTNEKLFF. In DNA, the CDR3 is TGTGCCAGTGGAGGGACTAATGAAAAACTGTTTTTT.

V usage is TRBV7-9 and J usage is TRBJ2-3, with D hard to call. Germline-derived CDR1 and CDR2 are SEHNR and FQNEAQ (reference sequence). V was cut by 2 bases and J by 1 base, with 10 bases left in between. The CDR3 extends over 15 amino acids. In DNA form, the CDR3 reads TGTGCCAGCAGCTTATCGAGACACCGCACAGATACGCAGTATTTT. Protein product: CASSLSRHRTDTQYF.

The chain joins TRBV11-2 to TRBJ2-1, with 11 nucleotides matching TRBD1. Trimming at V came to 1 base and at J to 16 bases, leaving 3 bases not matched to a gene. CDR1 SGHAT and CDR2 FQNNGV come from the germline V gene. The length of the CDR3 is 12 residues. Here the CDR3 DNA reads TGTGCCAGCAGCTTAGGGACAGGGGGCCAATTCTTC. Its protein is CASSLGTGGQFF.

The genes are TRBV25-1 and TRBJ1-5; D call uncertain. The CDR3 sequence is 14 residues long. V was trimmed by 8 bases and J by 5 bases, leaving 16 bases between them. The germline gives CDR1 MGHDK, CDR2 SYGVNS. CDR3 DNA: TGTGCCAGCCAGCGGGCAGTAGGCGATCAGCCCCAGCATTTT. Protein sequence: CASQRAVGDQPQHF.

The chain is built from TRBV7-2 and TRBJ2-7; perhaps TRBD1 as D (7 bases). Germline V gene sequence: CDR1 SGHTA, CDR2 FQGNSA. The V end was cut by 1 base, the J end by 3 bases, with 10 bases between. The CDR3 contains 14 residues. The CDR3 sequence: CASSLDRGGYEQYF. In nucleotides, the CDR3 is TGTGCCAGCAGCTTAGACAGGGGAGGCTACGAGCAGTACTTC.

The chain has TRBV3-1 (or the pseudogene TRBV3-2) and TRBJ1-2; TRBD1 agrees at 7 bases. Germline V gene data show CDR1 as LGHDT and CDR2 as YNNKEL (reference sequence). This CDR3 has 16 residues. The V and J ends lost 4 bases and 7 bases, in that order; junction bases with no gene match: 15. CDR3 region: CASSPQPGQTSGGYTF. CDR3 DNA sequence: TGTGCCAGCAGCCCCCAGCCGGGACAGACCTCAGGTGGCTACACCTTC.

This chain joins TRBV19 and TRBJ1-5; D not certain. The CDR3 extends over 13 amino acids. V was trimmed by 5 bases and J by 6 bases, leaving 11 bases between them. Germline lookup yields CDR1 LNHDA and CDR2 SQIVND (reference sequence). This CDR3 reads CASSLGFSQPQHF. Here the CDR3 DNA reads TGTGCCAGTAGTCTAGGTTTCAGTCAGCCCCAGCATTTT.

V gene TRBV20-1 combines with J gene TRBJ2-1, with 9 bases that match TRBD2. The germline gives CDR1 DFQATT, CDR2 SNEGSKA (reference sequence). The junction had 9 bases not matched to a gene; V was cut back by 3 bases and J by 6 bases. The CDR3 totals 15 residues. The CDR3 DNA reads TGCAGTGCTAGTAGTGTAGCGGGGGTGGGCAATGAGCAGTTCTTC. This translates into CSASSVAGVGNEQFF.

On this clone itself: It is unclear where the CDR3 begins or ends on the DNA, so no DNA is shown, and the CDR3 is as TCRdb lists it. The genes are TRBV19 and TRBJ2-1; the table's D call, TRBD2, has no DNA check behind it. The CDR3 spans 14 amino acids, including both terminal residues. Germline-derived CDR1 and CDR2 are LNHDA and SQIVND (reference sequence). The CDR3 protein is CASSTSAGAGEQFF.

This chain connects TRBV2 to TRBJ1-2, with TRBD1 matching over 9 bases. CDR3 length: 15 amino acids. With 4 bases clipped from V and 6 bases from J, the junction kept 9 bases outside the gene matches. CDR1 SNHLY and CDR2 FYNNEI come from the germline V gene. The CDR3 here is CASSVGRDRVNGYTF. In DNA form, the CDR3 reads TGTGCCAGCAGTGTTGGGAGGGACAGGGTCAATGGCTACACCTTC.

The chain uses TRBV7-7 and TRBJ2-5; TRBD2 might be the D (6 bases). Trimming removed 5 bases from V and 5 bases from J, with 21 bases in between. This CDR3 comprises 16 residues. Germline V gives CDR1 SSHAT, CDR2 FNYEAQ (reference sequence). The CDR3 region is CASSNQWDSLEETQYF. CDR3 nucleotide sequence: TGTGCCAGCAGCAACCAGTGGGACTCCCTGGAGGAGACCCAGTACTTC.

With regard to this clone: Other DNA sequences from this sample encode an identical CDR3 as well. This chain joins TRBV19 and TRBJ1-2; D is uncertain. V lost 3 bases to trimming and J lost 1 base, with 6 bases between them. The CDR3 consists of 13 residues. Germline CDR1 is LNHDA and CDR2 is SQIVND (reference sequence). The CDR3 loop is CASSISDNYGYTF. CDR3 nucleotides: TGTGCCAGTAGTATTAGCGATAACTATGGCTACACCTTC.

The genes are TRBV19 and TRBJ1-5; D not resolved. Germline-derived CDR1 and CDR2 are LNHDA and SQIVND (reference sequence). The V and J ends lost 11 bases and 0 bases respectively, with 17 bases between them. This CDR3 has 15 residues. CDR3 DNA sequence: TGTGCCGGCGGGTCGACGGACTATAGCAATCAGCCCCAGCATTTT. Amino acid sequence: CAGGSTDYSNQPQHF.

This clone was detected a few times. This rearrangement joins TRBV6-5 to TRBJ1-1; D is unresolved. Germline V gene sequence: CDR1 MNHEY, CDR2 SVGAGI. Trimming stripped 7 bases from V and 7 bases from J, with 16 bases between. This CDR3 has 13 amino acids. The CDR3, as DNA: TGTGCCAGCATCGAGCCGGGGAACCTTGAAGCTTTCTTT. Translating it yields CASIEPGNLEAFF.

This clone was counted a few times. This chain connects TRBV9 to TRBJ2-1; TRBD2 aligns across 8 bases. The CDR3 is made up of 15 amino acids. CDR1 and CDR2 (germline): SGDLS, YYNGEE. V lost 2 bases to trimming and J lost 3 bases; unmatched junction nucleotides: 4. As DNA, the CDR3 is TGTGCCAGCAGCGTGAGCGGGAGAGACTACAATGAGCAGTTCTTC. Translating gives CASSVSGRDYNEQFF.

The chain joins TRBV6-5 to TRBJ1-4, with 7 positions matching TRBD1. The CDR3 length is 13 residues. Trimming removed 7 bases from V and 8 bases from J; junction bases left unmatched: 7. CDR1 is MNHEY and CDR2 is SVGAGI in the germline V gene. The chain's CDR3 is CASTRQGREKLFF. DNA for the CDR3: TGTGCCAGCACCAGACAGGGAAGAGAAAAACTGTTTTTT.

Here the CDR3 DNA reads TGCGCCAGCAGTGGCGTACCAGGGGTCGGCACCGGGGAGCTGTTTTTT. Protein sequence: CASSGVPGVGTGELFF. The genes are TRBV10-1 and TRBJ2-2, with a possible D match to TRBD1 (6 bases). CDR3 length equals 16 residues. V gave up 4 bases and J gave up 4 bases, with 16 bases separating them. Germline CDR1 is WNHNN and CDR2 is SYGVQD (reference sequence).

V usage is TRBV6-6 and J usage is TRBJ2-2, with TRBD2 matching 7 bases. The ends lost 5 bases at V and 10 bases at J; junction bases unmatched: 4. Germline assignment: CDR1 MNHNY and CDR2 SVGAGI (reference sequence). The CDR3 runs 12 residues. The DNA of the CDR3 is TGTGCCAGCAGTCCTGGGGGGGAGGAGCTGTTTTTT. Translating it yields CASSPGGEELFF.

This clone showed up just once. V is TRBV7-2 and J is TRBJ2-5, with 10 bases fitting TRBD1. Germline assignment: CDR1 SGHTA and CDR2 FQGNSA. The CDR3 contains 17 residues. V was clipped by 1 base and J by 5 bases; unmatched bases: 10. CDR3 nucleotides: TGTGCCAGCAGCTTAGAGGGACAGGGGCAGGGTTTGGAGACCCAGTACTTC. Translating it yields CASSLEGQGQGLETQYF.